These 26 T cell receptor beta chains came from one sample sequenced in a study of T cell responses to AZD1222 COVID-19 vaccine (dated by TCRdb to about 2021). The library was generated by the immunoSEQ multiplex PCR assay. TCRdb took over this immuneACCESS table, retaining in-frame rearrangements with V and J assigned. Such tables are incomplete; in checked studies, under half of the missing clones stem from an unresolved V gene, and the remainder is unexplained. The sample data list some 97,000 clones, and 87% of these were observed just once. The ten most abundant clones make up approximately 3.3% of the sample. The time point label for this specimen denotes: baseline before first vaccination. The sequences come from peripheral blood, collected on day 0 of AZD1222 vaccination. These TCRs come from an adult in good health.

The chain combines TRBV30 with TRBJ1-2; D is unclear. The CDR3 consists of 11 residues. Germline V CDR1 and CDR2: GTSNPN, SVGIG (reference sequence). V was cut by 1 base and J by 4 bases, with 4 bases left in between. CDR3 DNA sequence: TGTGCCTGGAGTGCGGCCTATGGCTACACCTTC. It is translated as CAWSAAYGYTF.

The chain recombines TRBV28 with TRBJ1-2; D unclear. Per germline, CDR1 MDHEN and CDR2 SYDVKM. The V end lost 8 bases, the J end lost 2 bases, and 12 bases lay between the germline ends. The CDR3 is 13 residues long. CDR3 amino acids: CASGNSENYGYTF. The CDR3 DNA is TGTGCCAGCGGAAATTCGGAAAACTATGGCTACACCTTC.

The chain uses TRBV4-2 and TRBJ2-7, with 9 bases fitting TRBD1. Germline CDR1 reads LGHNA; CDR2 reads YNFKEQ. V lost 2 bases to trimming and J lost 4 bases; unmatched junction nucleotides: 6. This CDR3 spans 15 amino acids. The CDR3 reads CASSQSRQGGYEQYF. CDR3 bases: TGTGCCAGCAGCCAATCTCGACAGGGGGGATACGAGCAGTACTTC.

This chain joins TRBV5-4 and TRBJ2-7; tentative D call: TRBD2 (6 bases). V dropped 2 bases and J dropped 5 bases, with 11 bases sitting between them. CDR3 length: 13 amino acids. CDR1 is SGHNT and CDR2 is YYREEE in the germline V gene (reference sequence). DNA of the CDR3: TGTGCCAGCAGCTTATCAATAGCGGACGAGCAGTACTTC. Translating gives CASSLSIADEQYF.

The chain carries TRBV27 and TRBJ1-2; 10 bases are shared with TRBD1. Germline V CDR1 and CDR2: MNHEY, SMNVEV (reference sequence). There are 14 residues in the CDR3. The ends lost 5 bases at V and 8 bases at J; junction bases unmatched: 8. CDR3 DNA sequence: TGTGCCAGCAGTCCGGGGGGACAGGGGAACGGCTACACCTTC. This encodes CASSPGGQGNGYTF.

V usage is TRBV29-1 and J usage is TRBJ1-3, with a tentative D call TRBD1 (5 bases). This CDR3 contains 16 residues. The germline V gene has CDR1 SQVTM and CDR2 ANQGSEA. Trimming cost V 0 bases and J 2 bases, with 14 bases left between them. The CDR3 DNA reads TGCAGCGTTGAAGACCCCTGGGGCTCAACTGGAAACACCATATATTTT. Amino acids: CSVEDPWGSTGNTIYF.

The chain uses TRBV7-2 and TRBJ2-3, with 7 bases that match TRBD1. With 5 bases clipped from V and 8 bases from J, the junction kept 10 bases outside the gene matches. CDR1 is SGHTA, CDR2 FQGNSA, per germline. This CDR3 has 14 amino acids. CDR3 coding DNA: TGTGCCAGCAGCCTTAGACAGGGAATGGGTACGCAGTATTTT. It is translated as CASSLRQGMGTQYF.

In DNA, the CDR3 is TGTGCCAGCAGTTGGAGCAGAAGCTATGGCTACACCTTC. Its translation: CASSWSRSYGYTF. The V and J genes are TRBV27 and TRBJ1-2; D remains unclear. V lost 4 bases to trimming and J lost 4 bases, with 10 bases between them. The CDR3 length is 13 residues. Germline V CDR1 and CDR2: MNHEY, SMNVEV (reference sequence).

The V gene is TRBV18, the J gene TRBJ2-1; tentative D call: TRBD2 (6 bases). This CDR3 has 15 amino acids. Trimming removed 3 bases from V and 5 bases from J, with 14 bases in between. Germline V gene lookup returns CDR1 KGHSH and CDR2 LQKENI. The CDR3 DNA follows: TGTGCCAGCTCACCGCGGGGCGGAAACAACAATGAGCAGTTCTTC. Its translation: CASSPRGGNNNEQFF.

J is TRBJ1-5 and V is TRBV27; D is uncertain. Trimming took 5 bases from V and 0 from J, leaving 11 bases between them. The CDR3 extends over 15 amino acids. CDR1 is MNHEY and CDR2 is SMNVEV in the germline V gene (reference sequence). The CDR3 region is CASSPDALSNQPQHF. The DNA of the CDR3 is TGTGCCAGCAGTCCGGACGCACTTAGCAATCAGCCCCAGCATTTT.

The rearrangement joins TRBV6-2 or TRBV6-3 to TRBJ1-2; TRBD1 matches at 7 bases. The V gene end was trimmed by 5 bases and the J gene end by 7 bases; junction bases not matched to a gene: 7. Germline CDR1 is MNHEY and CDR2 is SVGEGT. The CDR3 contains 13 residues. This CDR3 is CASSPDRAGGYTF. The CDR3 DNA sequence: TGTGCCAGCAGTCCCGACAGGGCGGGTGGCTACACCTTC.

The chain has TRBV7-9 and TRBJ1-1; D perhaps matches TRBD1 (6 bases). Looked up from germline, CDR1 is SEHNR and CDR2 is FQNEAQ (reference sequence). The CDR3 has 14 residues. Trimming stripped 4 bases from V and 8 bases from J, with 17 bases between. The CDR3 nucleotides are TGTGCCAGCAGCTCATGGGACGGGACATTGGAAGCTTTCTTT. Translation: CASSSWDGTLEAFF.

This chain uses TRBV9 with TRBJ2-2; the D is unclear. The CDR3 is 16 amino acids. The germline V gene encodes CDR1 SGDLS and CDR2 YYNGEE. V was trimmed by 0 bases and J by 1 base, leaving 10 bases between them. In nucleotides, the CDR3 is TGTGCCAGCAGCGTAGGTCAGGTGGTGAACACCGGGGAGCTGTTTTTT. As protein: CASSVGQVVNTGELFF.

This chain connects TRBV7-2 to TRBJ1-1; D is unclear. The V gene lost 5 bases and the J gene lost 1 base, with 11 bases spanning the gap. The germline V gene has CDR1 SGHTA and CDR2 FQGNSA. CDR3 length equals 14 residues. This CDR3 reads CASSQTYTNTEAFF. Written as DNA, the CDR3 is TGTGCCAGCAGCCAGACTTACACGAACACTGAAGCTTTCTTT.

The chain is built from TRBV7-8 and TRBJ2-4, with 14 bases fitting TRBD2. The CDR3 runs to 16 residues. Germline lookup yields CDR1 SGHVS and CDR2 FQNEAQ. Unmatched junction bases numbered 10, after V lost 5 bases and J lost 10 bases. In DNA form, the CDR3 reads TGTGCCAGCAGCCCGACTAGGACTAGCGGGGGGCGAATTCAGTACTTC. Translating it yields CASSPTRTSGGRIQYF.

The chain uses TRBV7-3 and TRBJ2-3, with TRBD1 identical over 8 bases. Losses at the gene ends were 1 base for V and 2 bases for J; bases not matched to a gene: 5. The CDR3 totals 16 residues. Germline assignment: CDR1 SGHTA and CDR2 FQGTGA. The CDR3 region has the DNA TGTGCCAGCAGCTTAATAGGCAGGGGGCACACAGATACGCAGTATTTT. Protein sequence: CASSLIGRGHTDTQYF.

V usage is TRBV11-2 and J usage is TRBJ1-2, with D uncertain. The CDR3 is 13 residues long. Germline CDR1 SGHAT, CDR2 FQNNGV. V was cut by 1 base and J by 4 bases, with 7 bases left in between. The CDR3 sequence is CASSLVIAYGYTF. DNA of the CDR3: TGTGCCAGCAGCTTAGTAATAGCCTATGGCTACACCTTC.

The table lists this clone with a few counts. This chain links TRBV29-1 with TRBJ1-1, with D perhaps matching TRBD1 (5 bases). Germline V CDR1 and CDR2: SQVTM, ANQGSEA. The CDR3 is made up of 14 amino acids. The V end lost 7 bases, the J end lost 1 base, and 16 bases lay between the germline ends. Here the CDR3 DNA reads TGCAGCGCCTGGGCGCGGGGGAAGAACACTGAAGCTTTCTTT. It translates to CSAWARGKNTEAFF.

This sequence joins TRBV19 and TRBJ1-5, with D uncertain. Germline V gives CDR1 LNHDA, CDR2 SQIVND (reference sequence). The CDR3 consists of 16 residues. Trimming stripped 5 bases from V and 1 base from J, with 15 bases between. The CDR3 region is CASSFSGLASNQPQHF. DNA for the CDR3: TGTGCCAGTAGTTTTTCCGGGCTTGCGAGCAATCAGCCCCAGCATTTT. The whole variable domain, filled in from reference TRBV19 and TRBJ1-5, reads DGGITQSPKYLFRKEGQNVTLSCEQNLNHDAMYWYRQDPGQGLRLIYYSQIVNDFQKGDIAEGYSVSREKKESFPLTVTSAQKNPTAFYLCASSFSGLASNQPQHFGDGTRLSIL.

CDR3 coding DNA: TGTGCCAGCAGTTTATGGGGCGCAAGCTCAAGTGGCTACACCTTC. It codes for CASSLWGASSSGYTF. The J gene is TRBJ1-2, the V gene TRBV28; D remains unclear. This CDR3 contains 15 residues. With 0 bases removed from V and 7 bases from J, the gap between germline ends came to 15 bases. CDR1 MDHEN and CDR2 SYDVKM come from the germline V gene.

A single count supports this clone. The DNA for the CDR3 is TGTGCCAGCAGTTACCGGGAGTTCCGGTCCAGGCAGTACTTC. As protein: CASSYREFRSRQYF. The chain carries TRBV6-2 or TRBV6-3 and TRBJ2-7; possibly TRBD2 for D (6 bases). V was shortened by 2 bases and J by 9 bases, with 17 bases between the two germline ends. The CDR3 has 14 amino acids. Per germline, CDR1 MNHEY and CDR2 SVGEGT.

The genes are TRBV9 and TRBJ2-6, with a possible D match to TRBD1 (5 bases). Germline-derived CDR1 and CDR2 are SGDLS and YYNGEE. The V gene lost 2 bases and the J gene lost 0 bases, with 12 bases spanning the gap. CDR3 length equals 17 residues. The CDR3 coding sequence is TGTGCCAGCAGCGTTCAGGGCTCACTCTCTGGGGCCAACGTCCTGACTTTC. This encodes CASSVQGSLSGANVLTF.

The rearrangement uses TRBV24-1 and TRBJ2-1, with TRBD2 identical over 8 bases. This CDR3 region has 15 residues. The J segment lost 7 bases and the V segment lost 3 bases, leaving 7 bases of the junction unmatched. CDR1 is KGHDR and CDR2 is SFDVKD in the germline V gene. CDR3 residues: CATSDGRGARNEQFF. The CDR3 DNA sequence: TGTGCCACCAGTGATGGGCGGGGGGCCCGGAATGAGCAGTTCTTC.

A few counts support this clone. The chain couples TRBV24-1 to TRBJ1-5, with unresolved D. This CDR3 comprises 14 residues. Germline lookup yields CDR1 KGHDR and CDR2 SFDVKD. Trimming removed 4 bases from V and 7 bases from J, with 13 bases in between. CDR3 sequence: CATSEASSGQPQHF. In DNA, the CDR3 is TGTGCCACCAGTGAAGCCTCTTCCGGGCAGCCCCAGCATTTT.

V is TRBV12-3 or TRBV12-4 and J is TRBJ1-2; 7 bases line up with TRBD1. V shed 5 bases, J shed 4 bases, and the junction held 1 base outside the gene matches. The CDR3 sequence is 12 residues long. The CDR3 loop reads CASSRDSYGYTF. CDR3 DNA sequence: TGTGCCAGCAGTAGGGACAGCTATGGCTACACCTTC.

The chain recombines TRBV5-1 with TRBJ2-3; D gene ambiguous. With 4 bases removed from V and 5 bases from J, the gap between germline ends came to 8 bases. The CDR3 contains 12 residues. Germline CDR1 is SGHRS and CDR2 is YFSETQ. The CDR3 loop reads CASSLLGDTQYF. DNA for the CDR3: TGCGCCAGCAGCCTCCTGGGAGATACGCAGTATTTT.